One sample yielded the 14 T cell receptor beta chains listed below, sequenced in a study of T cell responses to AZD1222 COVID-19 vaccine. Libraries were prepared by immunoSEQ multiplex PCR; TCRdb keeps only in-frame clonotypes and omits some of them. This table has around 140,000 clones, approximately 92% appearing once. The starting material was peripheral blood, obtained on day 0 of AZD1222 vaccination. The source of these receptors is an adult in good health.

The rearrangement joins TRBV19 to TRBJ1-1; D gene uncertain. CDR1 and CDR2 (germline): LNHDA, SQIVND (reference sequence). This CDR3 has 12 amino acids. Deletions cut 6 bases from V and 3 bases from J, with 8 bases between. CDR3 sequence: CASRTRDTEAFF. The CDR3 coding sequence is TGTGCCAGTAGAACAAGGGACACTGAAGCTTTCTTT.

This rearrangement joins TRBV6-5 to TRBJ1-2, with D perhaps matching TRBD1 (5 bases). Trimming took off 10 bases at V and 5 bases at J, with 17 bases between the two ends. The CDR3 contains 13 residues. Germline V gene lookup returns CDR1 MNHEY and CDR2 SVGAGI. This chain's CDR3 is CATKGAGEYGYTF. In DNA form, the CDR3 reads TGTGCCACCAAAGGGGCAGGAGAATATGGCTACACCTTC.

The V and J genes are TRBV3-1 (or the pseudogene TRBV3-2) and TRBJ2-7; 7 bases are a match to TRBD2. The CDR3 loop spans 16 amino acids. V dropped 4 bases and J dropped 0; count of bases not matched to a gene: 9. Per germline, CDR1 LGHDT and CDR2 YNNKEL (reference sequence). CDR3 sequence reads: CASSPQVSSGSYEQYF. The CDR3 region has the DNA TGTGCCAGCAGCCCCCAGGTGTCTAGCGGCTCCTACGAGCAGTACTTC.

CDR3 coding DNA: TGCGCCAGCAGCCAAGTGCTAGCAAGGGCAGATACGCAGTATTTT. Its translation is CASSQVLARADTQYF. The V and J genes are TRBV4-1 and TRBJ2-3, with a tentative D call TRBD2 (5 bases). The CDR3 is 15 amino acids. V was cut by 1 base and J by 4 bases, with 12 bases left in between. Germline V CDR1 and CDR2: MGHRA, YSYEKL.

The rearrangement links TRBV7-8 to TRBJ2-1; 9 bases are a match to TRBD1. After removal of 1 base from V and 7 bases from J, the junction contained 8 bases not matched to a gene. The CDR3 contains 16 residues. Germline V gives CDR1 SGHVS, CDR2 FQNEAQ. CDR3 sequence (DNA): TGTGCCAGCAGCTTAGTTGTTGGGACAGGGATGAATGAGCAGTTCTTC. This translates into CASSLVVGTGMNEQFF.

This clone came up once. V and J are TRBV12-3 or TRBV12-4 and TRBJ2-2, with a tentative D call TRBD2 (6 bases). Trimming shortened V by 6 bases and J by 6 bases, and 8 bases separated the two germline ends. The CDR3 is made up of 12 amino acids. The chain's CDR3 is CASRRLAGELFF. Written as DNA, the CDR3 is TGTGCCAGCAGGCGACTAGCCGGGGAGCTGTTTTTT.

V gene TRBV11-2 combines with J gene TRBJ2-2, with 7 positions matching TRBD2. Germline lookup yields CDR1 SGHAT and CDR2 FQNNGV. V gave up 3 bases and J gave up 0 bases; unmatched junction bases: 10. The CDR3 runs 18 residues. CDR3 amino acids: CASSFSKELAANTGELFF. The DNA for the CDR3 is TGTGCCAGCAGCTTTAGTAAAGAGCTAGCGGCGAACACCGGGGAGCTGTTTTTT.

V is TRBV9 and J is TRBJ1-6, with TRBD1 matching 8 bases. The CDR3 spans 13 residues. In germline, CDR1 is SGDLS, CDR2 YYNGEE. Losses at the gene ends were 5 bases for V and 6 bases for J; bases not matched to a gene: 1. CDR3 DNA: TGTGCCAGCAGACAGGGGGGTAATTCACCCCTCCACTTT. Protein sequence: CASRQGGNSPLHF.

The chain has TRBV19 and TRBJ1-2; D is undetermined. Germline V CDR1 and CDR2: LNHDA, SQIVND (reference sequence). The CDR3 is made up of 16 amino acids. Trimming stripped 4 bases from V and 3 bases from J, with 18 bases between. The CDR3 DNA follows: TGTGCCAGTAGTACAGCCCACCGGCGGGGAGACTATGGCTACACCTTC. It codes for CASSTAHRRGDYGYTF.

This chain joins TRBV9 and TRBJ1-1, with 10 bases matching TRBD1. The CDR3 loop spans 15 amino acids. Unmatched junction bases numbered 8, after V lost 3 bases and J lost 6 bases. CDR1 is SGDLS, CDR2 YYNGEE, per germline. CDR3 sequence: CASSGRQGALAEAFF. As DNA, the CDR3 is TGTGCCAGCAGCGGACGACAGGGGGCTCTGGCTGAAGCTTTCTTT.

The J gene is TRBJ2-1, the V gene TRBV6-2 or TRBV6-3; 12 nucleotides agree with TRBD2. The CDR3 consists of 20 residues. The germline gives CDR1 MNHEY, CDR2 SVGEGT. V was pared by 2 bases and J by 3 bases, with 14 bases of the junction left unmatched. The CDR3 DNA reads as TGTGCCAGCAGTTACGACCGACTAGCGGGAGTATCGGCTTTCTACAATGAGCAGTTCTTC. Its translation: CASSYDRLAGVSAFYNEQFF.

This clone was found once. The chain carries TRBV5-1 and TRBJ1-2, with a tentative D call TRBD1 (5 bases). The CDR3 is 14 residues long. With 6 bases removed from V and 10 bases from J, the gap between germline ends came to 22 bases. CDR1 and CDR2 (germline): SGHRS, YFSETQ. The CDR3 protein is CASTAVGRGGPYTF. CDR3 DNA: TGCGCCAGCACCGCCGTGGGAAGGGGCGGTCCCTACACCTTC.

The J gene is TRBJ2-1, the V gene TRBV7-7; D uncertain. V was pared by 1 base and J by 1 base, with 8 bases between. This CDR3 region has 15 residues. Germline CDR1 reads SSHAT; CDR2 reads FNYEAQ (reference sequence). The CDR3 region is CASSLGAGSYNEQFF. The CDR3 nucleotides are TGTGCCAGCAGCTTAGGAGCAGGTTCCTACAATGAGCAGTTCTTC.

V and J are TRBV18 and TRBJ2-7, with 13 bases that match TRBD2. Per the germline V gene, CDR1 is KGHSH and CDR2 is LQKENI. This CDR3 is 15 amino acids long. V was clipped by 2 bases and J by 4 bases; unmatched bases: 2. The CDR3 sequence: CASSPGTSGTYEQYF. DNA of the CDR3: TGTGCCAGCTCACCAGGGACTAGCGGGACGTACGAGCAGTACTTC. Full variable domain (remainder filled in from reference TRBV18 and TRBJ2-7): NAGVMQNPRHLVRRRGQEARLRCSPMKGHSHVYWYRQLPEEGLKFMVYLQKENIIDESGMPKERFSAEFPKEGPSILRIQQVVRGDSAAYFCASSPGTSGTYEQYFGPGTRLTVT.